This passage covers 9 T cell receptor beta chains from one sample sequenced in a study of blood T cell repertoires in COVID-19. The data were produced by immunoSEQ multiplex PCR, yet TCRdb's version contains in-frame clones alone and is incomplete. The sample includes approximately 160,000 clones, 60% to 85% of them seen just once. Sequencing was done on a sample of peripheral blood. Receptors were obtained from a man in his sixties or seventies with acute or convalescent COVID-19.

V usage is TRBV19 and J usage is TRBJ1-2; 9 bases are a match to TRBD1. Germline CDR1 and CDR2: LNHDA and SQIVND (reference sequence). V was clipped by 7 bases and J by 9 bases; unmatched bases: 12. CDR3 length: 14 residues. The CDR3 nucleotides are TGTGCCAGTACTAAAAACCGGGACAGGGTTCGCTACACCTTC. Translating it yields CASTKNRDRVRYTF.

The V call is TRBV10-2, the J call TRBJ1-1; tentatively, D is TRBD1 (6 bases). The V end was cut by 2 bases, the J end by 3 bases, with 10 bases between. From germline, CDR1 is WSHSY and CDR2 SAAADI. The CDR3 is made up of 14 amino acids. DNA of the CDR3: TGCGCCAGCAGTGAGGAGGACAGATACACTGAAGCTTTCTTT. It specifies CASSEEDRYTEAFF.

The rearrangement links TRBV5-8 to TRBJ1-2; perhaps TRBD1 as D (6 bases). CDR1 is SGHTS, CDR2 YDEGEE, per germline. This CDR3 is 14 amino acids long. Trimming removed 4 bases from V and 8 bases from J, with 18 bases in between. As DNA, the CDR3 is TGTGCCAGCAGCGGAGAGACAGGTCATGGGGGCTACACCTTC. It codes for CASSGETGHGGYTF.

The V call is TRBV6-5, the J call TRBJ2-5; 8 bases align to TRBD2. Germline loops: CDR1 MNHEY, CDR2 SVGAGI. There are 14 residues in the CDR3. Germline trimming cut 6 bases from V and 5 bases from J; bases unmatched to any gene: 8. The CDR3 nucleotides are TGTGCCAGCAGCTTGCGTAGCGGGACGGAGACCCAGTACTTC. Residues: CASSLRSGTETQYF.

The chain is built from TRBV18 and TRBJ1-1; D is perhaps TRBD1 (5 bases). V was clipped by 8 bases and J by 1 base, with 14 bases between them. CDR1 and CDR2 (germline): KGHSH, LQKENI. The CDR3 runs 14 residues. This CDR3 is CASRPSGSNTEAFF. DNA for the CDR3: TGTGCCAGCCGTCCTTCAGGGTCGAACACTGAAGCTTTCTTT.

V and J are TRBV7-6 and TRBJ2-7, with 7 bases identical to TRBD1. The CDR3 has 15 residues. J gave up 6 bases and V 3 bases, and 11 bases lay outside the gene matches. Germline lookup yields CDR1 SGHVS and CDR2 FNYEAQ. The CDR3 sequence is CASSFLTGKATEQYF. The CDR3 DNA sequence: TGTGCCAGCAGCTTCCTGACAGGGAAGGCGACCGAGCAGTACTTC.

The gene calls are TRBV12-5 and TRBJ2-5, with D perhaps matching TRBD2 (6 bases). Germline loops: CDR1 LGHNT, CDR2 FRNRAP. V gave up 0 bases and J gave up 3 bases, with 14 bases separating them. This CDR3 has 16 residues. CDR3 in amino acids: CASGLVRGTPEETQYF. The CDR3, as DNA: TGTGCTAGTGGTTTGGTACGAGGGACTCCGGAAGAGACCCAGTACTTC.

The CDR3 loop is CASSKSFVGESMNTEAFF. The CDR3 bases are TGTGCCAGCAGCAAAAGCTTCGTCGGGGAGAGCATGAACACTGAAGCTTTCTTT. The V call is TRBV21-1, the J call TRBJ1-1. TRBV21-1 is given as a pseudogene. There are 18 residues in the CDR3.

As DNA, the CDR3 is TGTGCCAGCAGTGAAGGCGGTTCCAATGAAAAACTGTTTTTT. Its translation: CASSEGGSNEKLFF. The V and J genes are TRBV6-1 and TRBJ1-4; D is uncertain. Deletions cut 1 base from V and 5 bases from J, with 8 bases between. The CDR3 totals 14 residues. Germline lookup yields CDR1 MNHNS and CDR2 SASEGT.